The clone carrying this TCR beta chain is classed as large. Live CD3+CD8+TCRalphabeta+ cells were sorted into four subsets by PD-1 and/or TIGIT. These data are taken from a study of circulating CD8 cells and anti-PD-1 response in melanoma. Study overall: Nivolumab was given intravenously at 3 mg/kg every 2 weeks. Responders had complete or partial responses; non-responders had stable or progressive disease.

Trimming took 3 bases from V and 5 from J, leaving 5 bases between them. CDR1 is LNHDA, CDR2 SQIVND, per germline (reference sequence). This CDR3 has 12 amino acids. TCR libraries were prepared from about 15 ng of total RNA with the QIAseq Immune Repertoire TCR panel. Via MiXCR, TCRdb re-called the reads, giving one row per CDR3 protein. The sample has over 450 distinct CDR3 sequences, about 8% seen once; the top ten hold over 30%. The rearrangement uses TRBV19 and TRBJ1-5; D gene ambiguous. The sequence came from a human donor with melanoma. The starting material was CD8+ T cells from PBMCs, obtained at baseline or after one month of anti-PD-1 therapy (not recorded which). Here the CDR3 reads CASSMQDQPQHF. The CDR3 nucleotides are TGTGCCAGTAGTATGCAGGATCAGCCCCAGCATTTT. The entire variable domain, with the rest obtained from reference TRBV19 and TRBJ1-5, is as follows: DGGITQSPKYLFRKEGQNVTLSCEQNLNHDAMYWYRQDPGQGLRLIYYSQIVNDFQKGDIAEGYSVSREKKESFPLTVTSAQKNPTAFYLCASSMQDQPQHFGDGTRLSIL.